The clone carrying this T cell receptor (beta chain) was found a few times. Its matching antigen is unknown. The CDR3 spans 15 residues. Per germline, CDR1 DFQATT and CDR2 SNEGSKA (reference sequence). Trimming left V 0 bases short and J 0 bases short, with 12 bases between. This entry belongs to a study of identical twins. Findings and caveats of the study: Among monozygotic twins, out-of-frame TCR alpha sharing exceeded what models predicted. With beta out-of-frame sequences, excess sharing by twins was weaker.

Each donor was a healthy Caucasian. In TCRdb, the 5' RACE reads were re-called with MiXCR into one record per CDR3 protein. This sample has approximately 240,000 distinct CDR3 sequences, with about an eighth found just once. The sequence came from a woman younger than 30 in good health. J is TRBJ2-7 and V is TRBV20-1, with D possibly TRBD2 on 6 matching bases. The material sequenced was memory (CD45RO+) T cells sorted from blood. The CDR3 sequence is CSARDRSSGSYEQYF. The CDR3 DNA follows: TGCAGTGCTAGAGATCGAAGTAGCGGCTCCTACGAGCAGTACTTC.